Each of the 15 T cell receptor beta chains below was sequenced from the same sample in a study of technical replicates of blood from several donors. Libraries were prepared by immunoSEQ multiplex PCR; TCRdb keeps only in-frame clonotypes and omits some of them. The sample gives tens of thousands of clones, roughly 95% of which show up once; more than 0.35% is in the top ten. Sequencing was performed on T cells isolated from PBMCs. These receptors were taken from a human donor in good health.

V usage is TRBV2 and J usage is TRBJ1-3; D unresolved. This CDR3 is built from 14 residues. Germline V gene lookup returns CDR1 SNHLY and CDR2 FYNNEI. With 6 bases removed from V and 1 base from J, the gap between germline ends came to 10 bases. This CDR3 is CASRRELSGNTIYF. CDR3 nucleotide sequence: TGTGCCAGCAGACGCGAGCTGTCTGGAAACACCATATATTTT.

This chain joins TRBV7-3 and TRBJ1-1; a possible D gene is TRBD1 (5 bases). Germline CDR1 is SGHTA and CDR2 is FQGTGA. The CDR3 sequence is 14 residues long. V lost 6 bases and J 0 bases, leaving 11 bases between the germline ends. CDR3 DNA: TGTGCCAGCAGTCCGACAGTCATGAACACTGAAGCTTTCTTT. Translating gives CASSPTVMNTEAFF.

The CDR3 region has the DNA TGTGCCAGCTCCCATCGGGGCGGGACTATAGATACGCAGTATTTT. It yields the protein CASSHRGGTIDTQYF. The J gene is TRBJ2-3, the V gene TRBV7-2; 7 bases agree with TRBD2. Germline assignment: CDR1 SGHTA and CDR2 FQGNSA. V was pared by 8 bases and J by 5 bases, with 13 bases of the junction left unmatched. This CDR3 has 15 amino acids. The variable domain in full, completed from reference TRBV7-2 and TRBJ2-3, reads GAGVSQSPSNKVTEKGKDVELRCDPISGHTALYWYRQSLGQGLEFLIYFQGNSAPDKSGLPSDRFSAERTGGSVSTLTIQRTQQEDSAVYLCASSHRGGTIDTQYFGPGTRLTVL.

The sample holds one count of this clone. The V and J genes are TRBV13 and TRBJ2-7; weak D call: TRBD2 (5 bases). CDR3 length: 12 amino acids. V lost 3 bases to trimming and J lost 3 bases, with 6 bases between them. CDR1 is PRHDT, CDR2 FYEKMQ, per germline (reference sequence). This CDR3 reads CASSFEGYEQYF. Written as DNA, the CDR3 is TGTGCCAGCAGCTTCGAGGGCTACGAGCAGTACTTC.

The chain is built from TRBV2 and TRBJ2-7; 9 bases fit TRBD2. Trimming removed 5 bases from V and 2 bases from J; junction bases left unmatched: 10. Germline V gives CDR1 SNHLY, CDR2 FYNNEI. This CDR3 is built from 16 residues. The chain's CDR3 is CASSTSGSGGTYEQYF. The CDR3 nucleotides read TGTGCCAGCAGTACTAGCGGGTCGGGGGGGACCTACGAGCAGTACTTC.

A word on this clone: The CDR3 ends on some other residue instead of the conserved phenylalanine or tryptophan, so this is likely a read error. The DNA is left out, because the CDR3 cannot be placed on it with certainty; the CDR3 is given as TCRdb lists it. The CDR3 sequence: CAWSHRGEFLG. The chain joins TRBV30 to TRBJ2-4; the table's D gene call, TRBD1, was not cross checked with the DNA. The CDR3 contains 11 residues when both ends are counted. Looked up from germline, CDR1 is GTSNPN and CDR2 is SVGIG (reference sequence).

This clone was counted once. This sequence joins TRBV9 and TRBJ1-2; tentatively, D is TRBD1 (6 bases). The CDR3 spans 15 residues. Trimming cost V 3 bases and J 5 bases, with 17 bases left between them. Germline V gene data show CDR1 as SGDLS and CDR2 as YYNGEE. The CDR3 DNA reads as TGTGCCAGCAGCGAGATCCTACAGGGTTATTATGGCTACACCTTC. The encoded protein is CASSEILQGYYGYTF.

The chain carries TRBV2 and TRBJ2-3; D perhaps matches TRBD1 (7 bases). V lost 3 bases, J lost 4 bases, and 17 bases lay in between. The CDR3 totals 16 residues. In germline, CDR1 is SNHLY, CDR2 FYNNEI. Here the CDR3 reads CASSDGQTGTSDTQYF. The CDR3 DNA reads as TGTGCCAGCAGTGATGGTCAGACAGGGACTTCAGATACGCAGTATTTT.

The chain is built from TRBV19 and TRBJ2-2; D is unclear. Per germline, CDR1 LNHDA and CDR2 SQIVND (reference sequence). The CDR3 consists of 13 residues. V lost 5 bases and J 6 bases, leaving 10 bases between the germline ends. Written as DNA, the CDR3 is TGTGCCAGTAGTGGAGCGCGCCCCGGGGAGCTGTTTTTT. It encodes CASSGARPGELFF.

This sequence joins TRBV28 and TRBJ2-1, with TRBD2 matching 14 bases. Trimming cost V 7 bases and J 9 bases; bases outside gene matches: 14. CDR3 length: 17 amino acids. Germline V CDR1 and CDR2: MDHEN, SYDVKM. Written as DNA, the CDR3 is TGTGCCAGCACCGTCCCCCCGGGACTAGCGGGAGTCGGTGAGCAGTTCTTC. It specifies CASTVPPGLAGVGEQFF.

The CDR3 DNA sequence: TGCGCCAGCAGCGCAACTGGCGGGAGCACAGATACGCAGTATTTT. It translates to CASSATGGSTDTQYF. The rearrangement uses TRBV5-1 and TRBJ2-3; a weak D match, TRBD2 (5 bases). V lost 4 bases, J lost 0 bases, and 12 bases lay in between. This CDR3 has 15 residues. Per germline, CDR1 SGHRS and CDR2 YFSETQ. Using reference TRBV5-1 and TRBJ2-3 for the parts outside the CDR3, the full variable domain is KAGVTQTPRYLIKTRGQQVTLSCSPISGHRSVSWYQQTPGQGLQFLFEYFSETQRNKGNFPGRFSGRQFSNSRSEMNVSTLELGDSALYLCASSATGGSTDTQYFGPGTRLTVL.

The V call is TRBV14, the J call TRBJ1-1; 7 nucleotides line up with TRBD1. CDR3 length: 12 amino acids. Germline V lookup: CDR1 SGHDN, CDR2 FVKESK. V lost 3 bases and J lost 11; bases outside the gene matches: 6. The CDR3 is CASSQDRILAFF. CDR3 bases: TGTGCCAGCAGCCAGGACAGGATATTGGCTTTCTTT.

This chain connects TRBV19 to TRBJ2-2; D is possibly TRBD1 (6 bases). Per germline, CDR1 LNHDA and CDR2 SQIVND (reference sequence). With 6 bases removed from V and 2 bases from J, the gap between germline ends came to 13 bases. The CDR3 runs 15 residues. The CDR3 protein is CASRVGTFNTGELFF. CDR3 DNA sequence: TGTGCCAGTAGAGTCGGGACATTTAACACCGGGGAGCTGTTTTTT.

This chain connects TRBV4-1 to TRBJ1-5; 7 bases match TRBD1. The V and J ends lost 4 bases and 5 bases, in that order; junction bases with no gene match: 2. The CDR3 runs to 13 residues. The germline CDR1 and CDR2 sequences are MGHRA and YSYEKL. The CDR3, as DNA: TGCGCCAGCAGCCGAGACAGGGATCAGCCCCAGCATTTT. As protein: CASSRDRDQPQHF.

V is TRBV5-1 and J is TRBJ1-4; D is uncertain. CDR3 length: 14 amino acids. The ends were cut back, 4 bases at V and 6 bases at J, with 13 bases in the middle. Germline V CDR1 and CDR2: SGHRS, YFSETQ. Here the CDR3 DNA reads TGCGCCAGCAGCGACAAGACACCGGATGAAAAACTGTTTTTT. Encoded protein: CASSDKTPDEKLFF.